One sample yielded the 27 T cell receptor beta chains listed below, sequenced in a study of blood T cell repertoires in COVID-19. The data were produced by immunoSEQ multiplex PCR, yet TCRdb's version contains in-frame clones alone and is incomplete. The sample has a few hundred thousand clones, about 88% seen once. The source material was peripheral blood. These TCRs come from a woman in her sixties or seventies with active or convalescent COVID-19.

This chain uses TRBV5-1 with TRBJ1-1, with no clear D. Germline lookup yields CDR1 SGHRS and CDR2 YFSETQ. The V gene lost 7 bases and the J gene lost 3 bases, with 16 bases spanning the gap. The CDR3 is made up of 14 amino acids. In DNA, the CDR3 is TGCGCCAGCTCTTTGGTCGGGATGGACACTGAAGCTTTCTTT. Translating gives CASSLVGMDTEAFF.

V and J are TRBV5-1 and TRBJ2-7, with D possibly TRBD1 on 5 matching bases. Trimming cost V 7 bases and J 4 bases, with 21 bases left between them. Per the germline V gene, CDR1 is SGHRS and CDR2 is YFSETQ. CDR3 length: 15 residues. CDR3 DNA: TGCGCCAGCGGAACATTAGACAGCAGAGCTTACGAGCAGTACTTC. Translating it yields CASGTLDSRAYEQYF.

The chain couples TRBV29-1 to TRBJ1-4; 9 nucleotides match TRBD1. Germline values: CDR1 SQVTM, CDR2 ANQGSEA. V trimming: 7 bases; J trimming: 3 bases; junction bases outside the gene matches: 6. The CDR3 sequence is 14 residues long. DNA of the CDR3: TGCAGCGCAACAGGGGGCAAGGCTAATGAAAAACTGTTTTTT. This translates into CSATGGKANEKLFF.

The rearrangement joins TRBV10-3 to TRBJ1-1; unclear D gene. This CDR3 comprises 15 residues. CDR1 and CDR2 from the germline V gene are ENHRY and SYGVKD. V was shortened by 6 bases and J by 2 bases, with 16 bases between the two germline ends. For the CDR3, the DNA is TGTGCCATCAGGGGCAGCACGCAAATCAACACTGAAGCTTTCTTT. Translated: CAIRGSTQINTEAFF.

This clone was observed a handful of times. V gene TRBV4-1 combines with J gene TRBJ1-6; 9 positions match TRBD1. The CDR3 runs to 16 residues. Germline V gives CDR1 MGHRA, CDR2 YSYEKL. The junction had 13 bases not matched to a gene; V was cut back by 6 bases and J by 10 bases. The CDR3 coding sequence is TGCGCCAGCAGAACATGGACAGGGGAGTTCGGGTCACCCCTCCACTTT. It yields the protein CASRTWTGEFGSPLHF.

The rearrangement links TRBV5-6 to TRBJ1-2; weak D call: TRBD1 (5 bases). Germline CDR1 SGHDT, CDR2 YYEEEE. CDR3 length equals 14 residues. V gave up 4 bases and J gave up 3 bases, with 13 bases separating them. The CDR3 is CASSRDRRDYGYTF. The CDR3 DNA is TGTGCCAGCAGCCGCGACAGAAGGGACTATGGCTACACCTTC.

J is TRBJ1-1 and V is TRBV19, with D maybe TRBD1 (5 bases). This CDR3 spans 15 amino acids. Trimming stripped 4 bases from V and 0 bases from J, with 12 bases between. The germline CDR1 and CDR2 sequences are LNHDA and SQIVND (reference sequence). CDR3 in amino acids: CASSTDTVMNTEAFF. CDR3 DNA sequence: TGTGCCAGTAGTACGGACACGGTCATGAACACTGAAGCTTTCTTT.

The rearrangement links TRBV2 to TRBJ2-6; no definite D call. CDR3 length: 17 residues. Germline CDR1 SNHLY, CDR2 FYNNEI. The V and J ends lost 7 bases and 0 bases respectively, with 16 bases between them. In nucleotides, the CDR3 is TGTGCCAGCACCCCCGAACAGCTGTACTCTGGGGCCAACGTCCTGACTTTC. It translates to CASTPEQLYSGANVLTF. Complete variable domain (other parts from reference TRBV2 and TRBJ2-6): EPEVTQTPSHQVTQMGQEVILRCVPISNHLYFYWYRQILGQKVEFLVSFYNNEISEKSEIFDDQFSVERPDGSNFTLKIRSTKLEDSAMYFCASTPEQLYSGANVLTFGAGSRLTVL.

The chain has TRBV5-6 and TRBJ2-5, with D hard to call. Trimming removed 3 bases at V and 4 bases at J, with 4 bases between. The CDR3 spans 11 residues. Per the germline V gene, CDR1 is SGHDT and CDR2 is YYEEEE. Written as DNA, the CDR3 is TGTGCCAGCAGCTCCCTAGAGACCCAGTACTTC. The encoded protein is CASSSLETQYF.

This clone occurred a few times. The V gene is TRBV10-3, the J gene TRBJ1-2; tentative D call: TRBD1 (6 bases). The ends were cut back, 11 bases at V and 8 bases at J, with 24 bases in the middle. Germline CDR1 and CDR2: ENHRY and SYGVKD. The CDR3 sequence is 14 residues long. As DNA, the CDR3 is TGTGCCGTTGCTGGGACACAGGACACCTGGGGCTACACCTTC. This codes for CAVAGTQDTWGYTF.

V gene TRBV3-1 (or the pseudogene TRBV3-2) combines with J gene TRBJ1-3; D is unresolved. The CDR3 length is 16 residues. Germline CDR1 LGHDT, CDR2 YNNKEL (reference sequence). The germline V and J ends were trimmed by 3 bases and 0 bases, with 12 bases remaining between them. CDR3 sequence (DNA): TGTGCCAGCAGCCAGGCGGCAGCCTTCTCTGGAAACACCATATATTTT. It translates to CASSQAAAFSGNTIYF.

This clone occurred a few times. J is TRBJ1-3 and V is TRBV5-8; 7 bases match TRBD1. Germline CDR1 and CDR2: SGHTS and YDEGEE. With 0 bases clipped from V and 0 bases from J, the junction kept 6 bases outside the gene matches. The CDR3 loop spans 17 amino acids. The CDR3 DNA is TGTGCCAGCAGCTTGGCGGCGGGACAGCTCTCTGGAAACACCATATATTTT. Translation gives CASSLAAGQLSGNTIYF.

The sample holds one count of this clone. This rearrangement joins TRBV5-1 to TRBJ1-1; D possibly corresponds to TRBD1 (5 bases). The CDR3 is made up of 14 amino acids. V was cut by 3 bases and J by 5 bases, with 14 bases left in between. The germline V gene encodes CDR1 SGHRS and CDR2 YFSETQ. CDR3 in amino acids: CASSYLTDPTEAFF. The CDR3 nucleotides are TGCGCCAGCAGCTATCTGACAGACCCGACTGAAGCTTTCTTT.

The rearrangement links TRBV10-3 to TRBJ2-7, with 9 nucleotides matching TRBD1. Germline lookup yields CDR1 ENHRY and CDR2 SYGVKD. The CDR3 totals 14 residues. The J segment lost 2 bases and the V segment lost 6 bases, leaving 5 bases of the junction unmatched. The CDR3 protein is CAISTGTGTYEQYF. In nucleotides, the CDR3 is TGTGCCATCAGCACCGGGACAGGGACCTACGAGCAGTACTTC.

The V gene is TRBV21-1, the J gene TRBJ1-1; TRBD1 was called by the table and not checked on the DNA. TRBV21-1 has pseudogene status. The CDR3 is 13 amino acids. The CDR3 loop reads CASKGQFNTEAFF. The DNA of the CDR3 is TGTGCCAGCAAGGGACAGTTTAACACTGAAGCTTTCTTT.

The chain has TRBV2 and TRBJ1-2; TRBD1 aligns across 8 bases. The CDR3 length is 17 residues. V gave up 2 bases and J gave up 0 bases; unmatched junction bases: 8. Germline V gene data show CDR1 as SNHLY and CDR2 as FYNNEI. CDR3 sequence (DNA): TGTGCCAGCAGTGAAACCCGACAGGGGTTCGCTAACTATGGCTACACCTTC. This sequence encodes CASSETRQGFANYGYTF.

V usage is TRBV6-5 and J usage is TRBJ2-5, with 12 bases aligning to TRBD2. CDR1 is MNHEY, CDR2 SVGAGI, per germline. V trimming: 4 bases; J trimming: 3 bases; junction bases outside the gene matches: 6. The CDR3 totals 16 residues. CDR3: CASSWASGGAEETQYF. CDR3 coding DNA: TGTGCCAGCAGTTGGGCTAGCGGGGGGGCAGAAGAGACCCAGTACTTC.

The rearrangement joins TRBV7-2 to TRBJ1-5; D is uncertain. Germline CDR1 and CDR2: SGHTA and FQGNSA. Trimming took 3 bases from V and 3 from J, leaving 6 bases between them. This CDR3 region has 13 residues. CDR3 DNA: TGTGCCAGCAGCTTGGCTGACAATCAGCCCCAGCATTTT. This codes for CASSLADNQPQHF.

The chain joins TRBV4-1 to TRBJ1-1; D is ambiguous. Germline CDR1 MGHRA, CDR2 YSYEKL. The CDR3 consists of 15 residues. V shed 1 base and J shed 5 bases, with 14 bases lying between them. The CDR3 region has the DNA TGCGCCAGCAGCCAAGGGCTGACGCAGGTGACTGAAGCTTTCTTT. Its translation is CASSQGLTQVTEAFF.

The V gene is TRBV14, the J gene TRBJ2-2; 8 bases align to TRBD2. Germline CDR1 reads SGHDN; CDR2 reads FVKESK. The V gene end was trimmed by 6 bases and the J gene end by 0 bases; junction bases not matched to a gene: 3. The CDR3 has 15 residues. The CDR3 DNA is TGTGCCAGCAGAAGCGGGGGACCGAACACCGGGGAGCTGTTTTTT. Amino acid sequence: CASRSGGPNTGELFF.

This chain uses TRBV18 with TRBJ1-2, with 7 bases matching TRBD1. The CDR3 spans 13 residues. V lost 2 bases, J lost 4 bases, and 1 base stayed unmatched. CDR1 and CDR2 (germline): KGHSH, LQKENI. CDR3 sequence (DNA): TGTGCCAGCTCACCAGGACAGGTCTATGGCTACACCTTC. It yields the protein CASSPGQVYGYTF.

The chain combines TRBV11-2 with TRBJ1-2, with 10 bases matching TRBD1. In germline, CDR1 is SGHAT, CDR2 FQNNGV. This CDR3 region has 17 residues. The junction had 15 bases not matched to a gene; V was cut back by 5 bases and J by 6 bases. CDR3 nucleotide sequence: TGTGCCAGCAGCGGCGGGACAGGGGCTTGGGAGATGGATGGCTACACCTTC. This gives the protein CASSGGTGAWEMDGYTF.

CDR3 in amino acids: CASSGGGTAYEQYF. In nucleotides, the CDR3 is TGTGCCAGCAGTGGGGGCGGGACAGCCTACGAGCAGTACTTC. The chain employs TRBV2 and TRBJ2-7; D perhaps matches TRBD1 (7 bases). The ends were cut back, 4 bases at V and 2 bases at J, with 12 bases in the middle. Looked up from germline, CDR1 is SNHLY and CDR2 is FYNNEI. The CDR3 runs 14 residues.

The chain carries TRBV5-5 and TRBJ1-1; D unclear. The CDR3 is 15 residues long. V dropped 1 base and J dropped 6 bases, with 16 bases sitting between them. The V gene's germline CDR1 is SGHKS and CDR2 YYEKEE (reference sequence). The CDR3 region has the DNA TGTGCCAGCAGCTTGAGGTCGAGGAGTCAGTCTGAAGCTTTCTTT. It specifies CASSLRSRSQSEAFF.

This chain connects TRBV24-1 to TRBJ1-2; tentatively, D is TRBD1 (6 bases). This CDR3 is built from 13 residues. The V end was cut by 4 bases, the J end by 9 bases, with 14 bases between. CDR1 is KGHDR and CDR2 is SFDVKD in the germline V gene. The CDR3 protein is CATSEGGGERYTF. The DNA of the CDR3 is TGTGCCACCAGTGAGGGGGGGGGCGAGCGCTACACCTTC.

The chain employs TRBV13 and TRBJ1-1; TRBD1 matches at 8 bases. In germline, CDR1 is PRHDT, CDR2 FYEKMQ (reference sequence). This CDR3 contains 16 residues. V lost 6 bases and J lost 2; bases outside the gene matches: 11. Here the CDR3 reads CASRQHQGALNTEAFF. In DNA, the CDR3 is TGTGCCAGCAGACAACATCAGGGGGCTTTAAACACTGAAGCTTTCTTT.

The genes are TRBV9 and TRBJ1-2; D might be TRBD1 (5 bases). The ends were cut back, 0 bases at V and 2 bases at J, with 17 bases in the middle. Germline lookup yields CDR1 SGDLS and CDR2 YYNGEE. The CDR3 spans 17 residues. The chain's CDR3 is CASSVGGRGGGNYGYTF. The CDR3 DNA reads as TGTGCCAGCAGCGTAGGTGGAAGGGGCGGAGGGAACTATGGCTACACCTTC. Together with reference TRBV9 and TRBJ1-2, the CDR3 gives the full variable domain: DSGVTQTPKHLITATGQRVTLRCSPRSGDLSVYWYQQSLDQGLQFLIQYYNGEERAKGNILERFSAQQFPDLHSELNLSSLELGDSALYFCASSVGGRGGGNYGYTFGSGTRLTVV.